The clone carrying this T cell receptor (beta chain) has a handful of counts. Its target is not known. This may stem from a read error, because a much larger clone lies one nucleotide away. This entry is derived from a study of T cell repertoires in cytomegalovirus infection. Using its own MiXCR run on the reads, TCRdb lists one record per CDR3 protein. This sample has approximately 700,000 distinct CDR3 sequences, with roughly a third found just once. Broader study findings: Ex vivo responses were dominated by HLA-C-restricted CMV-specific TCR beta clonotypes.

Input material: PBMCs. The receptor's source is a human donor in good health (CMV status not recorded). Some clones in this sample may be carry-over from other donors' samples.

CDR3 region: CSARDGRNTEAFF. CDR3 coding DNA: TGCAGTGCTAGAGATGGCAGGAACACTGAAGCTTTCTTT. The chain couples TRBV20-1 to TRBJ1-1, with D hard to call. From germline, CDR1 is DFQATT and CDR2 SNEGSKA (reference sequence). The CDR3 is 13 residues long. With 0 bases removed from V and 1 base from J, the gap between germline ends came to 6 bases.